This T cell receptor beta chain came from a study of PD-L1 blockade in urothelial cancer. Study as a whole: In the patient group, most of the roughly 30 were males with bladder-origin urothelial cancer.

Documented time point: pretreatment peripheral blood. The V end was cut by 8 bases, the J end by 0 bases, with 11 bases between. Germline V CDR1 and CDR2: MDHEN, SYDVKM. This CDR3 is 14 amino acids long. Only in-frame clones appear in the TCRdb table, and some are missing; sequencing was by immunoSEQ multiplex PCR. The sample holds fewer than 95,000 clones, around 83% seen once. This sequence originates from a man in his sixties with urothelial cancer. Sequenced here: PBMCs, sampled around atezolizumab (anti-PD-L1) treatment. The chain employs TRBV28 and TRBJ1-5; D is possibly TRBD1 (5 bases). The DNA for the CDR3 is TGTGCCAGCCGGGGGGTGAATAGCAATCAGCCCCAGCATTTT. Protein product: CASRGVNSNQPQHF.